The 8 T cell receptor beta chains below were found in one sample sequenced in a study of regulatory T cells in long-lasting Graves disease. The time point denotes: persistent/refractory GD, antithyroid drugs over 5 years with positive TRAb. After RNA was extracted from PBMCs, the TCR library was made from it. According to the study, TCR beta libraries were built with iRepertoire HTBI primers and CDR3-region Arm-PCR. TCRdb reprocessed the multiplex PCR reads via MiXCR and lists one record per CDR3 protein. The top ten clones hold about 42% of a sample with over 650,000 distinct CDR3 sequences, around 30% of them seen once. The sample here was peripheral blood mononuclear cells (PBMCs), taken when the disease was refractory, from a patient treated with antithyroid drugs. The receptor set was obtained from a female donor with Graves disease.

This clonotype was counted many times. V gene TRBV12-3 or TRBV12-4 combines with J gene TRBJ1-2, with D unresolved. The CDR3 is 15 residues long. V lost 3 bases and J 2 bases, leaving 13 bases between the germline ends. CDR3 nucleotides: TGTGCCAGCAGTTTCCGACGGCGCGCGAACTATGGCTACACCTTC. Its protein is CASSFRRRANYGYTF.

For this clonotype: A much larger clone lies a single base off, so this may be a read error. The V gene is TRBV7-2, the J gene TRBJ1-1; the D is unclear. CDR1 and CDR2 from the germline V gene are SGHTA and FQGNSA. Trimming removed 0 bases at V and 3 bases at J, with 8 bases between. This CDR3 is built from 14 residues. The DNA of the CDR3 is TGTGCCAGCAGCTTAGCAGTGAGGGACACTGAAGCTTTCTTT. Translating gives CASSLAVRDTEAFF.

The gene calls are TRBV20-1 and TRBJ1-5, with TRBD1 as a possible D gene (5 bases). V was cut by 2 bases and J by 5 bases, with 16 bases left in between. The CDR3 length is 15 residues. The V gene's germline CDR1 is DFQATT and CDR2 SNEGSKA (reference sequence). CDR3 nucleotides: TGCAGTGCTAGACCGGCGGGGACGTCCGATCAGCCCCAGCATTTT. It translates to CSARPAGTSDQPQHF.

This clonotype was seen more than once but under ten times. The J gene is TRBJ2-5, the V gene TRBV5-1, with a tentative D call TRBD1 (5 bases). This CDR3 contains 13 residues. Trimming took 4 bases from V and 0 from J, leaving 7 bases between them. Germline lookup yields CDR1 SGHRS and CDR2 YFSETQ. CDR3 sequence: CASSAGNQETQYF. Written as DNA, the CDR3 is TGCGCCAGCAGCGCAGGGAACCAAGAGACCCAGTACTTC.

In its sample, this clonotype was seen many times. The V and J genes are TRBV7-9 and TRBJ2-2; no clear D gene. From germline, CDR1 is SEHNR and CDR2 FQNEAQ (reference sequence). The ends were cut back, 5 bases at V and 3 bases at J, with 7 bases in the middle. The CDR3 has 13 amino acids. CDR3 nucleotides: TGTGCCAGCAGCAGCCCCTACACCGGGGAGCTGTTTTTT. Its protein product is CASSSPYTGELFF.

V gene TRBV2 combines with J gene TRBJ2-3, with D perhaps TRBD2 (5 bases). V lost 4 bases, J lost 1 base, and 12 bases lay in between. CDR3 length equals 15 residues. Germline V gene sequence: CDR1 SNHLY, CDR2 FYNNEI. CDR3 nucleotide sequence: TGTGCCAGCAGTGGGGTTTTTAGCGGCACAGATACGCAGTATTTT. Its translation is CASSGVFSGTDTQYF.

The CDR3 spells CASSPNGPNQPQHF. The CDR3 DNA is TGTGCCAGCAGCCCGAACGGACCCAATCAGCCCCAGCATTTT. This chain joins TRBV7-9 and TRBJ1-5; D is ambiguous. The CDR3 totals 14 residues. Per the germline V gene, CDR1 is SEHNR and CDR2 is FQNEAQ (reference sequence). V was cut by 5 bases and J by 3 bases, with 11 bases left in between.

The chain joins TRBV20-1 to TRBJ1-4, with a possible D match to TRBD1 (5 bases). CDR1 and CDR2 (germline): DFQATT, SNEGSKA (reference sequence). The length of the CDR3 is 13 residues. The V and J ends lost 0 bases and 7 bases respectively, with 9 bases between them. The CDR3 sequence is CSARDKGTEKLFF. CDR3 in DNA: TGCAGTGCTAGAGATAAGGGGACTGAAAAACTGTTTTTT.